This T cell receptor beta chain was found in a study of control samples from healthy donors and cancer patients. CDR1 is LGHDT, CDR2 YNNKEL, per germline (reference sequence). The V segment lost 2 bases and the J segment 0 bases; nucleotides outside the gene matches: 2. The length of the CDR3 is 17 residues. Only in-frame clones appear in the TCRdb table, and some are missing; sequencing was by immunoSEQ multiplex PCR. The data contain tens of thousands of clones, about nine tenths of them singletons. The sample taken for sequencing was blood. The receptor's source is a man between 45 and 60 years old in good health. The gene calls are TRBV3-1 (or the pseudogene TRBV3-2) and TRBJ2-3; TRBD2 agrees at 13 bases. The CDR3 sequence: CASSQPGLAGSTDTQYF. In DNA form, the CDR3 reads TGTGCCAGCAGCCAACCGGGACTAGCGGGAAGCACAGATACGCAGTATTTT.